The 28 T cell receptor beta chains reported below all come from one sample, sequenced in a study of CD8 T cells in Susac syndrome (dated by TCRdb to between 2019 and 2020). Receptor amplification or capture employed the immunoSEQ multiplex PCR assay. RNA was extracted using the RNeasy kit, and about 0.5 to 1 microgram was reverse transcribed with random hexamers. The public reads were reanalyzed by TCRdb: fastp trimming at Q25, MiXCR alignment, in-frame beta chains only. Identical CDR3 protein sequences are pooled into one entry, listed with their most common genes and DNA. The sample includes a few hundred thousand distinct CDR3 sequences, with less than 95% observed a single time. The ten biggest clones cover over 0.15% of the sample. Sequenced sample: CD4+ T cells from PBMCs. Receptors were obtained from a human donor with Susac syndrome.

The chain has TRBV6-1 and TRBJ1-5, with 7 positions matching TRBD1. J gave up 0 bases and V 5 bases, and 10 bases lay outside the gene matches. The CDR3 length is 17 residues. CDR1 is MNHNS and CDR2 is SASEGT in the germline V gene. The CDR3 reads CASSRTRGGHSNQPQHF. The CDR3 coding sequence is TGTGCCAGCAGTCGGACCAGGGGGGGTCATAGCAATCAGCCCCAGCATTTT.

The CDR3, as DNA: TGTGCCAGCAGCGTAGAAGGGGGGTATAGGAATACGCAGTATTTT. Translation gives CASSVEGGYRNTQYF. The gene calls are TRBV9 and TRBJ2-3; either TRBD1 or TRBD2 may supply D (6 bases each). The CDR3 is 15 residues long. V dropped 0 bases and J dropped 7 bases, with 15 bases sitting between them. Germline V lookup: CDR1 SGDLS, CDR2 YYNGEE. Based on the CDR3 plus reference TRBV9 and TRBJ2-3, the full variable domain is DSGVTQTPKHLITATGQRVTLRCSPRSGDLSVYWYQQSLDQGLQFLIQYYNGEERAKGNILERFSAQQFPDLHSELNLSSLELGDSALYFCASSVEGGYRNTQYFGPGTRLTVL.

The chain is built from TRBV28 and TRBJ2-5; a possible D gene is TRBD1 (6 bases). V lost 5 bases and J 4 bases, leaving 11 bases between the germline ends. Germline CDR1 reads MDHEN; CDR2 reads SYDVKM. The CDR3 loop spans 13 amino acids. CDR3 protein: CASSLQGVETQYF. CDR3 nucleotides: TGTGCCAGCAGTCTACAGGGTGTAGAGACCCAGTACTTC.

The chain employs TRBV12-3 or TRBV12-4 and TRBJ1-5, with no clear D. Trimming left V 2 bases short and J 1 base short, with 6 bases between. CDR3 length: 14 amino acids. CDR3 amino acids: CASSLMGSNQPQHF. CDR3 nucleotide sequence: TGTGCCAGCAGTTTAATGGGGAGCAATCAGCCCCAGCATTTT.

The J gene is TRBJ1-1, the V gene TRBV29-1; possible D gene TRBD1, 5 bases. Germline CDR1 reads SQVTM; CDR2 reads ANQGSEA. Trimming removed 4 bases from V and 3 bases from J, with 12 bases in between. The CDR3 has 13 amino acids. CDR3 in DNA: TGCAGCGTTGTTGGGGGGGATGACACTGAAGCTTTCTTT. This encodes CSVVGGDDTEAFF.

The count of this clonotype is one. The rearrangement links TRBV14 to TRBJ1-6; D is undetermined. With 0 bases removed from V and 7 bases from J, the gap between germline ends came to 7 bases. Germline loops: CDR1 SGHDN, CDR2 FVKESK. This CDR3 is 14 amino acids long. CDR3 amino acids: CASSQDLGNSPLHF. For the CDR3, the DNA is TGTGCCAGCAGCCAAGATCTGGGGAATTCACCCCTCCACTTT. The full variable domain, rest sourced from reference TRBV14 and TRBJ1-6, is EAGVTQFPSHSVIEKGQTVTLRCDPISGHDNLYWYRRVMGKEIKFLLHFVKESKQDESGMPNNRFLAERTGGTYSTLKVQPAELEDSGVYFCASSQDLGNSPLHFGNGTRLTVT.

This clonotype was seen once. This chain links TRBV7-2 with TRBJ2-2; maybe TRBD1 (5 bases). Germline-derived CDR1 and CDR2 are SGHTA and FQGNSA. The V gene lost 5 bases and the J gene lost 4 bases, with 11 bases spanning the gap. This CDR3 region has 14 residues. The CDR3 nucleotides read TGTGCCAGCAGCCGACAGCTACTCACCGGGGAGCTGTTTTTT. Translating it yields CASSRQLLTGELFF.

The chain is built from TRBV2 and TRBJ1-2; maybe TRBD1 (5 bases). The CDR3 totals 13 residues. With 6 bases removed from V and 4 bases from J, the gap between germline ends came to 12 bases. CDR1 and CDR2 (germline): SNHLY, FYNNEI. CDR3 in amino acids: CASRVGTGYGYTF. CDR3 DNA sequence: TGTGCCAGCAGGGTAGGGACGGGCTATGGCTACACCTTC.

The chain has TRBV20-1 and TRBJ1-2, with 8 bases identical to TRBD1. The germline CDR1 and CDR2 sequences are DFQATT and SNEGSKA (reference sequence). V dropped 5 bases and J dropped 4; count of bases not matched to a gene: 3. The length of the CDR3 is 12 residues. CDR3 sequence reads: CSAGQGVYGYTF. DNA of the CDR3: TGCAGTGCTGGACAGGGTGTCTATGGCTACACCTTC.

This sequence joins TRBV20-1 and TRBJ2-7; the D gene is possibly TRBD2 (6 bases). This CDR3 region has 12 residues. Germline V CDR1 and CDR2: DFQATT, SNEGSKA (reference sequence). V was shortened by 5 bases and J by 2 bases, with 10 bases between the two germline ends. DNA of the CDR3: TGCAGTGCTTTTCTAGCGACCTACGAGCAGTACTTC. Translated: CSAFLATYEQYF.

The chain uses TRBV7-9 and TRBJ1-4; 8 nucleotides agree with TRBD1. CDR3 length: 13 amino acids. V dropped 4 bases and J dropped 8; count of bases not matched to a gene: 3. Germline V gene lookup returns CDR1 SEHNR and CDR2 FQNEAQ (reference sequence). CDR3 in amino acids: CASSWTGKEKLFF. The DNA for the CDR3 is TGTGCCAGCAGCTGGACAGGGAAGGAAAAACTGTTTTTT.

The CDR3 sequence is CASSQGPNQPQHF. The CDR3 coding sequence is TGTGCCAGCAGCCAGGGACCCAATCAGCCCCAGCATTTT. The rearrangement links TRBV14 to TRBJ1-5; D is perhaps TRBD1 (5 bases). CDR3 length: 13 residues. The V end lost 3 bases, the J end lost 3 bases, and 6 bases lay between the germline ends. Germline V gives CDR1 SGHDN, CDR2 FVKESK.

This sequence joins TRBV9 and TRBJ2-5; no firm D call. V was clipped by 1 base and J by 5 bases, with 12 bases between them. Germline lookup yields CDR1 SGDLS and CDR2 YYNGEE. The CDR3 has 14 residues. CDR3: CASSVTRDWETQYF. Written as DNA, the CDR3 is TGTGCCAGCAGCGTAACAAGGGATTGGGAGACCCAGTACTTC.

This clonotype was found once. The J gene is TRBJ1-5, the V gene TRBV6-2 or TRBV6-3; no firm D call. Per germline, CDR1 MNHEY and CDR2 SVGEGT. The CDR3 runs to 15 residues. V lost 4 bases and J lost 2, with 12 bases in between. The CDR3 reads CASSSGWKGNQPQHF. CDR3 sequence (DNA): TGTGCCAGCAGTTCAGGTTGGAAGGGCAATCAGCCCCAGCATTTT.

V usage is TRBV5-4 and J usage is TRBJ2-3, with 10 bases identical to TRBD2. V gave up 3 bases and J gave up 2 bases; unmatched junction bases: 6. Germline V gene data show CDR1 as SGHNT and CDR2 as YYREEE (reference sequence). This CDR3 comprises 16 residues. CDR3 sequence (DNA): TGTGCCAGCAGCTGGAGGACTAGCGGCGCCACAGATACGCAGTATTTT. It encodes CASSWRTSGATDTQYF.

The chain carries TRBV9 and TRBJ2-3; D is possibly TRBD2 (7 bases). The CDR3 sequence is 13 residues long. V was cut by 6 bases and J by 6 bases, with 14 bases left in between. Germline loops: CDR1 SGDLS, CDR2 YYNGEE. The CDR3 nucleotides read TGTGCCAGCACTCAGGGAGGGGGGGATACGCAGTATTTT. Its translation is CASTQGGGDTQYF.

V usage is TRBV7-9 and J usage is TRBJ1-1; 9 bases are a match to TRBD1. The CDR3 runs to 16 residues. J was trimmed by 7 bases and V by 5 bases; bases with no gene match: 14. CDR1 and CDR2 from the germline V gene are SEHNR and FQNEAQ (reference sequence). This chain's CDR3 is CASSHPTGGAAYEAFF. DNA for the CDR3: TGTGCCAGCAGCCATCCTACAGGGGGCGCCGCCTATGAAGCTTTCTTT.

J is TRBJ1-6 and V is TRBV6-5; D is uncertain. Germline V gene sequence: CDR1 MNHEY, CDR2 SVGAGI. This CDR3 is 16 amino acids long. V lost 4 bases and J lost 7, with 17 bases in between. The CDR3 region has the DNA TGTGCCAGCAGTTCCCACCTCGGACTGGGAAATTCACCCCTCCACTTT. Translating it yields CASSSHLGLGNSPLHF.

The chain recombines TRBV14 with TRBJ2-7; TRBD2 is a possible D gene (7 bases). This CDR3 region has 14 residues. Per the germline V gene, CDR1 is SGHDN and CDR2 is FVKESK. V lost 5 bases and J lost 0, with 11 bases in between. This chain's CDR3 is CASSVRGASYEQYF. The CDR3 DNA is TGTGCCAGCAGCGTTCGGGGGGCCTCCTACGAGCAGTACTTC. The full variable domain, its missing parts supplied by reference TRBV14 and TRBJ2-7, is EAGVTQFPSHSVIEKGQTVTLRCDPISGHDNLYWYRRVMGKEIKFLLHFVKESKQDESGMPNNRFLAERTGGTYSTLKVQPAELEDSGVYFCASSVRGASYEQYFGPGTRLTVT.

The rearrangement links TRBV18 to TRBJ2-5; D is undetermined. The V end lost 0 bases, the J end lost 2 bases, and 4 bases lay between the germline ends. Germline values: CDR1 KGHSH, CDR2 LQKENI. This CDR3 is built from 13 residues. The CDR3 DNA follows: TGTGCCAGCTCACCACCGCAGCAAGAGACCCAGTACTTC. Protein product: CASSPPQQETQYF. The full variable domain, in which reference TRBV18 and TRBJ2-5 provide the parts outside the CDR3, is NAGVMQNPRHLVRRRGQEARLRCSPMKGHSHVYWYRQLPEEGLKFMVYLQKENIIDESGMPKERFSAEFPKEGPSILRIQQVVRGDSAAYFCASSPPQQETQYFGPGTRLLVL.

The rearrangement links TRBV5-1 to TRBJ1-2; D perhaps matches TRBD1 (5 bases). V shed 4 bases and J shed 4 bases, with 23 bases lying between them. The CDR3 runs to 17 residues. Germline loops: CDR1 SGHRS, CDR2 YFSETQ. CDR3 sequence (DNA): TGCGCCAGCAGCAGGGACGGTGGATCCCAATCGGGCTATGGCTACACCTTC. Amino acids: CASSRDGGSQSGYGYTF.

The chain joins TRBV7-2 to TRBJ2-7, with D hard to call. Germline V CDR1 and CDR2: SGHTA, FQGNSA. V lost 4 bases and J 6 bases, leaving 10 bases between the germline ends. The CDR3 is made up of 12 amino acids. For the CDR3, the DNA is TGTGCCAGCAGCTCCTCCGTCGGCGAGCAGTACTTC. Residues: CASSSSVGEQYF.

The chain recombines TRBV20-1 with TRBJ2-2; the match to TRBD2 covers 9 bases. The CDR3 sequence is 17 residues long. Germline V gene sequence: CDR1 DFQATT, CDR2 SNEGSKA (reference sequence). V gave up 0 bases and J gave up 0 bases; unmatched junction bases: 5. DNA for the CDR3: TGCAGTGCTAGAGATTGGCTAGCGGGGTCGAACACCGGGGAGCTGTTTTTT. This encodes CSARDWLAGSNTGELFF.

The chain joins TRBV6-5 to TRBJ1-6, with D maybe TRBD1 (6 bases). The CDR3 loop spans 14 amino acids. In germline, CDR1 is MNHEY, CDR2 SVGAGI. Trimming took off 6 bases at V and 8 bases at J, with 14 bases between the two ends. CDR3 protein: CASRLGGTDSPLHF. The CDR3 DNA is TGTGCCAGCAGACTGGGGGGCACAGATTCACCCCTCCACTTT.

The chain uses TRBV30 and TRBJ2-3, with D tentatively TRBD1 (6 bases). Trimming removed 4 bases at V and 0 bases at J, with 14 bases between. The V gene's germline CDR1 is GTSNPN and CDR2 SVGIG (reference sequence). The CDR3 consists of 15 residues. The CDR3 spells CAWTWDTISTDTQYF. The CDR3 DNA sequence: TGTGCCTGGACCTGGGACACCATTAGCACAGATACGCAGTATTTT. Drawing the rest from reference TRBV30 and TRBJ2-3, the complete variable domain is SQTIHQWPATLVQPVGSPLSLECTVEGTSNPNLYWYRQAAGRGLQLLFYSVGIGQISSEVPQNLSASRPQDRQFILSSKKLLLSDSGFYLCAWTWDTISTDTQYFGPGTRLTVL.

The chain recombines TRBV7-2 with TRBJ2-2; 13 nucleotides agree with TRBD2. Germline trimming cut 1 base from V and 6 bases from J; bases unmatched to any gene: 5. The germline V gene encodes CDR1 SGHTA and CDR2 FQGNSA. This CDR3 is built from 17 residues. CDR3 coding DNA: TGTGCCAGCAGCTTAGTACTAGCGGGGGGGCCTGCCGGGGAGCTGTTTTTT. Its translation: CASSLVLAGGPAGELFF.

The J gene is TRBJ1-5, the V gene TRBV30; D perhaps matches TRBD1 (6 bases). The V end was cut by 5 bases, the J end by 0 bases, with 14 bases between. Germline V gives CDR1 GTSNPN, CDR2 SVGIG (reference sequence). The length of the CDR3 is 15 residues. In DNA, the CDR3 is TGTGCCTGGGGGGGCGGGAGAGATAGCAATCAGCCCCAGCATTTT. This gives the protein CAWGGGRDSNQPQHF.

This chain connects TRBV13 to TRBJ1-2; 9 bases fit TRBD1. The CDR3 covers 16 residues. CDR1 is PRHDT and CDR2 is FYEKMQ in the germline V gene (reference sequence). J lost 2 bases, V lost 0 bases, and 4 bases had no gene match. The CDR3 region is CASSLGWDRANYGYTF. DNA of the CDR3: TGTGCCAGCAGCTTAGGTTGGGACAGGGCCAACTATGGCTACACCTTC.